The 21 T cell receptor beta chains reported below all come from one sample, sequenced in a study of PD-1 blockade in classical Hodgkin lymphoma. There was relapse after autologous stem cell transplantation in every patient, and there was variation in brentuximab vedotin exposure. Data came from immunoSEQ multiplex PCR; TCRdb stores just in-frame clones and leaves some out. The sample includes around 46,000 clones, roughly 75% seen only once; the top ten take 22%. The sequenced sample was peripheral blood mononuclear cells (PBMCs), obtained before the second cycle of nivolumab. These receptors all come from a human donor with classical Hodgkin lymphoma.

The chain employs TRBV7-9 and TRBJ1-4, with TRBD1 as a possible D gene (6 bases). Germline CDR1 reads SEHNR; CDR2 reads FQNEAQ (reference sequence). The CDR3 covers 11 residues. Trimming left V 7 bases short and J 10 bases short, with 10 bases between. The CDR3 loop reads CASTPGAKLFF. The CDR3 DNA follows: TGTGCCAGCACACCAGGGGCAAAACTGTTTTTT.

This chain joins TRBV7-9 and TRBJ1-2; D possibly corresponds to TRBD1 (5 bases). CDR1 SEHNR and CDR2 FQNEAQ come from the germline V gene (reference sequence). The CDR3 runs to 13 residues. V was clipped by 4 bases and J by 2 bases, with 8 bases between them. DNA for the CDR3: TGTGCCAGCAGCTCCGGGGGGAACTATGGCTACACCTTC. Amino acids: CASSSGGNYGYTF.

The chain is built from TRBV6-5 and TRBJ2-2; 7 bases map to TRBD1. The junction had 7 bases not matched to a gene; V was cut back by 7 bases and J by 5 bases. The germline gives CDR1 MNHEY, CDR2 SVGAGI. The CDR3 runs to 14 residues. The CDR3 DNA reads TGTGCCAGCAAAGAGACAGGGCGAACCGGGGAGCTGTTTTTT. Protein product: CASKETGRTGELFF.

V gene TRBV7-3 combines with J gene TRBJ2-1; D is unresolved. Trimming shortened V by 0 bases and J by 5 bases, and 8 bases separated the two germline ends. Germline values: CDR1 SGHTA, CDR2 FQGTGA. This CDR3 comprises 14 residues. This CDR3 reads CASSLTPAHNEQFF. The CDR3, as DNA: TGTGCCAGCAGCTTAACACCGGCCCACAATGAGCAGTTCTTC.

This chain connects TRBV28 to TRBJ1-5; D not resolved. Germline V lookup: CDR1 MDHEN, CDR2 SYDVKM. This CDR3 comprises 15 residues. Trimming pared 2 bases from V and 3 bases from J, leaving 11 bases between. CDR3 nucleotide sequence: TGTGCCAGCAGTTTACCCCCGGGCCACAATCAGCCCCAGCATTTT. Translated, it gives CASSLPPGHNQPQHF.

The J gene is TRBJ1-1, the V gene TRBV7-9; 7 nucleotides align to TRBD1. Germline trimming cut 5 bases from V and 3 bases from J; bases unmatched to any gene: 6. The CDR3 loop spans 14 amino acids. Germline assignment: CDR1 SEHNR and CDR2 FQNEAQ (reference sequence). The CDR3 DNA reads TGTGCCAGCAGCCCAAGAGACAGGGACACTGAAGCTTTCTTT. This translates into CASSPRDRDTEAFF.

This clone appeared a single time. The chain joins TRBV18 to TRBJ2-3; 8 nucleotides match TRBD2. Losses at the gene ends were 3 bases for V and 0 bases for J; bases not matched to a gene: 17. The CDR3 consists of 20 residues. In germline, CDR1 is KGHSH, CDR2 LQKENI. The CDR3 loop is CASSPLPQGRGASSTDTQYF. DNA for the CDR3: TGTGCCAGCTCACCCCTACCCCAAGGGCGGGGGGCCTCCAGCACAGATACGCAGTATTTT.

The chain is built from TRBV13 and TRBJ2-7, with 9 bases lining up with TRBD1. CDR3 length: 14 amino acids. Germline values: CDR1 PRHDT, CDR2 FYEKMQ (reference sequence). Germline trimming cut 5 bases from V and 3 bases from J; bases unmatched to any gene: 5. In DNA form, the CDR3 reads TGTGCCAGCAGCCCCCGGGACAGGGTCTACGAGCAGTACTTC. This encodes CASSPRDRVYEQYF.

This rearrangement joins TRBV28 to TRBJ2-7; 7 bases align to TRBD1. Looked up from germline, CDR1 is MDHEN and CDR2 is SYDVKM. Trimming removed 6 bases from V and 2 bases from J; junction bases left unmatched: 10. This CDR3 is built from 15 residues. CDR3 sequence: CASSSPSQGAYEQYF. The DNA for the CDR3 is TGTGCCAGCAGCTCACCCAGTCAGGGGGCCTACGAGCAGTACTTC.

The CDR3 loop reads CASSYSRDSIEAFF. DNA for the CDR3: TGTGCCAGCAGTTACTCGAGGGACAGTATTGAAGCTTTCTTT. This chain connects TRBV6-5 to TRBJ1-1, with 7 bases that match TRBD1. Unmatched junction bases numbered 5, after V lost 0 bases and J lost 7 bases. The CDR3 contains 14 residues. In germline, CDR1 is MNHEY, CDR2 SVGAGI.

The CDR3 nucleotides read TGTGCCAGCAGCCGACAGGGTCTTCACTATGGCTACACCTTC. It is translated as CASSRQGLHYGYTF. V and J are TRBV27 and TRBJ1-2; TRBD1 aligns across 7 bases. V shed 6 bases and J 3 bases; nucleotides not matched to a gene: 7. The CDR3 totals 14 residues. CDR1 and CDR2 (germline): MNHEY, SMNVEV (reference sequence).

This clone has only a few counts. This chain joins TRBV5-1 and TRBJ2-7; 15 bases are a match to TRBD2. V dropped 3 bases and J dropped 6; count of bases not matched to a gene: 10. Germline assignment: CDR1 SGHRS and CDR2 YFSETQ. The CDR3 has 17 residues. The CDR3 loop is CASSSGLAGGPALEQYF. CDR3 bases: TGCGCCAGCAGCTCCGGACTAGCGGGAGGGCCTGCTCTCGAGCAGTACTTC.

This CDR3 is CASSWGLAVGSEQFF. As DNA, the CDR3 is TGTGCCAGCAGCTGGGGACTAGCGGTCGGAAGTGAGCAGTTCTTC. V and J are TRBV5-4 and TRBJ2-1; 11 bases map to TRBD2. After removal of 3 bases from V and 9 bases from J, the junction contained 8 bases not matched to a gene. The CDR3 loop spans 15 amino acids. CDR1 and CDR2 from the germline V gene are SGHNT and YYREEE (reference sequence).

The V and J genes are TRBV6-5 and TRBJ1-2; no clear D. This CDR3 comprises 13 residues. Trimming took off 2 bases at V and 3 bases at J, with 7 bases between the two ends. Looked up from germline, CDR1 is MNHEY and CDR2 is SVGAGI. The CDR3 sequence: CASSYMPHYGYTF. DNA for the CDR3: TGTGCCAGCAGTTACATGCCCCACTATGGCTACACCTTC.

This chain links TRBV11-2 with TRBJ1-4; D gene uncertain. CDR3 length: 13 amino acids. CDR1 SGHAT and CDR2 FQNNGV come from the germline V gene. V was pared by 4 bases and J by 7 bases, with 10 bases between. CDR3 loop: CASSSRMGEKLFF. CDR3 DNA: TGTGCCAGCAGCTCCCGAATGGGTGAAAAACTGTTTTTT.

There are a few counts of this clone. The CDR3 coding sequence is TGCGCCAGCACTGGTGTGGGGGTGAACCAAGAGACCCAGTACTTC. Residues: CASTGVGVNQETQYF. The J gene is TRBJ2-5, the V gene TRBV5-1; D might be TRBD1 or TRBD2, each matching 5 bases. Germline CDR1 and CDR2: SGHRS and YFSETQ. Trimming took off 6 bases at V and 0 bases at J, with 15 bases between the two ends. This CDR3 is built from 15 residues.

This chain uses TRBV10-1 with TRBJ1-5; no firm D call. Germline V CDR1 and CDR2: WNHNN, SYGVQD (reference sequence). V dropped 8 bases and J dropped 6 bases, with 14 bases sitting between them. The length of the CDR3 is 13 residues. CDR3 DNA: TGCGCCAGCCTTAAGGGTGTATTTCAGCCCCAGCATTTT. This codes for CASLKGVFQPQHF.

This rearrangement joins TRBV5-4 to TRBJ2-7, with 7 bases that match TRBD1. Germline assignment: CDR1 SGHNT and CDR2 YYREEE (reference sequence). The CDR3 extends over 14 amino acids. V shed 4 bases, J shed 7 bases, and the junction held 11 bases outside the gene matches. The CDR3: CASSMERTGREQYF. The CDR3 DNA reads TGTGCCAGCAGCATGGAACGGACAGGTCGGGAGCAGTACTTC.

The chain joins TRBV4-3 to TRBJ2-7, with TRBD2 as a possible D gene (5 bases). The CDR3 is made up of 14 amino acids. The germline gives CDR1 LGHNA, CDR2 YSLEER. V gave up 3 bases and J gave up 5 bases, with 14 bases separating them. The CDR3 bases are TGCGCCAGCAGCCACGAGGGTACTAGTCACGAGCAGTACTTC. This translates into CASSHEGTSHEQYF.

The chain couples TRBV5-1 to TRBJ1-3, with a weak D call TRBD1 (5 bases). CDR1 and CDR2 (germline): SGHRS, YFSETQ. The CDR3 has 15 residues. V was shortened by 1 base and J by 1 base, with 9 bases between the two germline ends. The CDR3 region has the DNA TGCGCCAGCAGCTTGACAGGAGGGTCTGGAAACACCATATATTTT. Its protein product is CASSLTGGSGNTIYF.

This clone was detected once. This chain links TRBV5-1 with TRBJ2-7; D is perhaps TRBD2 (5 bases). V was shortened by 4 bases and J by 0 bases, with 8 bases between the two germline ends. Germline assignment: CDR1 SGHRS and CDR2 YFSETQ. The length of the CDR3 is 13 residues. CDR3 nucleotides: TGCGCCAGCAGCCTAGGGAGCTCCTACGAGCAGTACTTC. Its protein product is CASSLGSSYEQYF.